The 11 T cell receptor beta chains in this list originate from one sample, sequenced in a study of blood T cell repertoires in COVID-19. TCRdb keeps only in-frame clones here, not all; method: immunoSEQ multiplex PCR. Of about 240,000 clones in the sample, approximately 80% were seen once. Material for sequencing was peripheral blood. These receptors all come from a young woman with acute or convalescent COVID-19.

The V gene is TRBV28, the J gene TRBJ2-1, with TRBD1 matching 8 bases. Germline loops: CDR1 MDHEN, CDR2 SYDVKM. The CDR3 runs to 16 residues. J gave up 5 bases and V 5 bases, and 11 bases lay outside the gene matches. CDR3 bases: TGTGCCAGCAGTCTCAGGGGGCTAGCGACGGACAATGAGCAGTTCTTC. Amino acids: CASSLRGLATDNEQFF.

CDR3 sequence reads: CASSYAGLTYEQYF. CDR3 nucleotide sequence: TGTGCCAGCAGCTACGCGGGACTTACCTACGAGCAGTACTTC. The chain employs TRBV27 and TRBJ2-7, with D possibly being TRBD2 (6 bases). The V end lost 6 bases, the J end lost 2 bases, and 14 bases lay between the germline ends. CDR1 MNHEY and CDR2 SMNVEV come from the germline V gene (reference sequence). CDR3 size: 14 residues.

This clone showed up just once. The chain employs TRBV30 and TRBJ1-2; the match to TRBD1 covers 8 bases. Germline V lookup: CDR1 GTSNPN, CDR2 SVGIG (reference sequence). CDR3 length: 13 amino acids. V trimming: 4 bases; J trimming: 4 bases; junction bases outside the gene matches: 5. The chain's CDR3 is CAWNAGTGYGYTF. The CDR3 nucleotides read TGTGCCTGGAATGCCGGGACAGGCTATGGCTACACCTTC.

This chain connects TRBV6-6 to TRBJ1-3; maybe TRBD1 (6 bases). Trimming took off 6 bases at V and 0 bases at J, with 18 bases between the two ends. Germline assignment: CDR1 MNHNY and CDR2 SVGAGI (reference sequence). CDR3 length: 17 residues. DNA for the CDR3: TGTGCCAGCAGCCGAACGGGACACCACTTCTCTGGAAACACCATATATTTT. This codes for CASSRTGHHFSGNTIYF.

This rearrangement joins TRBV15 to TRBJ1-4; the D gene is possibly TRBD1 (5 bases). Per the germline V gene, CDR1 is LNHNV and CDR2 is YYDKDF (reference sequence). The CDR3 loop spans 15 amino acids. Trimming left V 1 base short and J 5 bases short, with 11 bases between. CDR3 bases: TGTGCCACCAGCAGAGGCCGGGGGACGAATGAAAAACTGTTTTTT. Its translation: CATSRGRGTNEKLFF.

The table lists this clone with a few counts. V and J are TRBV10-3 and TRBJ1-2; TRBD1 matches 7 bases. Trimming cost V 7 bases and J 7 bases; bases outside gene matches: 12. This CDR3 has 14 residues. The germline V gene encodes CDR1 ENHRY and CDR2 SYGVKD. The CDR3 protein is CAITEWETGSGYTF. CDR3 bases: TGTGCCATCACCGAATGGGAGACAGGGAGTGGCTACACCTTC.

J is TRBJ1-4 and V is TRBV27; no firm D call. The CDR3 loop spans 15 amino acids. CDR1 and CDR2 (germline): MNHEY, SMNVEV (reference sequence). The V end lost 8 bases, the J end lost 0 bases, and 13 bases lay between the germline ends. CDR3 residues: CASALNLATNEKLFF. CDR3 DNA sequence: TGTGCCAGCGCCCTAAACCTTGCAACTAATGAAAAACTGTTTTTT.

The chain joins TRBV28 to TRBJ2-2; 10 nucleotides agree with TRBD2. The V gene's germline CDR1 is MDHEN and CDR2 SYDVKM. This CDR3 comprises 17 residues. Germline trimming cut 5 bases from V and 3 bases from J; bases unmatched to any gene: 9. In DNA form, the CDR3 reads TGTGCCAGCAGTAAAACTATAGCGGGAGGTTACACCGGGGAGCTGTTTTTT. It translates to CASSKTIAGGYTGELFF.

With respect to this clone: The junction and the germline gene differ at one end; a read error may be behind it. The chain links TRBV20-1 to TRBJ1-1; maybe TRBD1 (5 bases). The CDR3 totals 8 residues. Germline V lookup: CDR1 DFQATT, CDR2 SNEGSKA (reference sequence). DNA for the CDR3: TGCAGTGCGCCTCAAAGGGGATTT. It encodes CSAPQRGF.

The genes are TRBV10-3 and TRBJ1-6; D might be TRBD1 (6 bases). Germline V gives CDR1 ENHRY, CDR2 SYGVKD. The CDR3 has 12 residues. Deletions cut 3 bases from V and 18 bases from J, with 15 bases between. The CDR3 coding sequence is TGTGCCATCAGTGACGGGACATCCGCCCCCCACTTT. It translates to CAISDGTSAPHF.

The CDR3 nucleotides read TGTGCCAGTAAGGGGGAGGGGTACAATGAGCAGTTCTTC. The encoded protein is CASKGEGYNEQFF. The V and J genes are TRBV19 and TRBJ2-1; tentatively, D is TRBD2 (7 bases). CDR1 LNHDA and CDR2 SQIVND come from the germline V gene (reference sequence). Trimming took off 7 bases at V and 4 bases at J, with 11 bases between the two ends. The CDR3 sequence is 13 residues long. Together with reference TRBV19 and TRBJ2-1, the CDR3 gives the full variable domain: DGGITQSPKYLFRKEGQNVTLSCEQNLNHDAMYWYRQDPGQGLRLIYYSQIVNDFQKGDIAEGYSVSREKKESFPLTVTSAQKNPTAFYLCASKGEGYNEQFFGPGTRLTVL.